This is a list of T cell receptor beta chains from one sample in a study of blood T cells in healthy people across ages. TCRdb re-called the 5' RACE reads with MiXCR, one entry per CDR3 protein. The repertoire consists of 1.4 million to 1.5 million distinct CDR3 sequences, with approximately 42% occurring once and the leading ten covering approximately 7.9%. Material for sequencing was blood. The source is a woman between 18 and 29 years old in good health. CDR3s include the opening cysteine and the closing phenylalanine or tryptophan.

v_call cdr3_aa
TRBV20-1 CSANRLAWGQNEQFF
TRBV6-2/TRBV6-3 CASSYGQGGLETQYF
TRBV6-1 CASSQGQGIDTEAFF
TRBV5-5 CASSSVGQSNQPQHF
TRBV4-1 CASSQDPTGVYEQYF
TRBV2 CASTGNLNTEAFF
TRBV14 CASSPLAGKLTGELFF
TRBV4-1 CASSQLAGESSYEQYF
TRBV4-1 CASSRTQAGGSETQYF
TRBV4-1 CASSQDEGNQPQHF
TRBV14 CASAAGTYEQYF
TRBV28 CASRRGGTGSYEQYF
TRBV7-9 CASSLILLRGRGNTEAFF
TRBV7-6 CASSLEGQSTGELFF
TRBV6-1 CASSETRGEQFF
TRBV3-1 CASSQAARTYEQYF
TRBV6-1 CASSDAGWRFQETQYF
TRBV2 CASSVTSGTDTQYF
TRBV20-1 CSASQGAYEQYF
TRBV6-6 CASTPGQLTDTQYF
TRBV3-1 CASSQVGGGTGQAFF
TRBV11-2 CASSLDPGYGYTF
TRBV6-6 CASSGQGVSNQPQHF
TRBV10-3 CAISVGPGADTEAFF
TRBV6-1 CASSGRGRGKETQYF
TRBV11-2 CASRPNRERTEAFF
TRBV28 CASSPRQGATLLSGANVLTF
TRBV6-5 CASSYITSGSTDTQYF
TRBV19 CASSQGLSHYGYTF
TRBV7-9 CASSGLAGNIFYNEQYF
TRBV20-1 CSARNHQGGVLRYEQYF
TRBV29-1 CSVEVTGQGASETQYF
TRBV4-1 CVSSQDRNEQYF
TRBV10-3 CAITGQGGKDTQYF
TRBV20-1 CSARDEQPYGYTF
TRBV28 CASRSPSYPYEQYF
TRBV7-6 CANSLGGAEQETQYF
TRBV19 CASRSDKNTEAFF
TRBV20-1 CSAWDSQETQYF
TRBV7-9 CASSLGGGPFYGYTF
TRBV4-2 CASSLETSGGTDTQYF
TRBV5-4 CASSLDRTTDTQYF
TRBV29-1 CSGKGGARNTEAFF
TRBV6-2/TRBV6-3 CASSPSRGYTF
TRBV11-2 CASSFLQGAGNQPQHF
TRBV6-6 CASSDAGTDTQYF
TRBV20-1 CSVSVGPNEQYF
TRBV6-6 CASRDLGQNIQYF
TRBV7-8 CASSLEAGAHYEQYF
TRBV20-1 CSASGQMNTEAFF
TRBV20-1 CSARIRVDSTGELFF
TRBV7-2 CASSLTSQDYEQYF
TRBV4-1 CASSQWLVYQGNNEQFF
TRBV4-2 CVSRTMAGPSTDTQYF
TRBV5-1 CASSLGAVRIYEQYF
TRBV2 CASSFLAGMGNTGTGRFNEQFF
TRBV12-3/TRBV12-4 CASSLVGQGSHEQYF
TRBV5-1 CASSLDLLAEYSTDTQYF